This TCR beta chain was captured by sequencing in a study of blood T cell repertoires in COVID-19. Whole-study context: Specimens from acute and convalescent COVID-19 originated in the United States, Italy and Spain. Nucleic acid was either cDNA or gDNA, and it came from T cells, B-cell-depleted T cells, or PBMCs.

Germline V CDR1 and CDR2: SGHRS, YFSETQ. The CDR3 length is 18 residues. V lost 4 bases and J lost 3; bases outside the gene matches: 12. How the authors handled the data: Amplification with reference gene primers provided the estimates of nucleated cell counts. Sequencing used immunoSEQ multiplex PCR; TCRdb keeps in-frame clones, though not all of them. V and J calls and clone size are those listed in that table; D and trimming were worked out from the DNA. The sample records about 270,000 clones, approximately 86% being singletons. The receptor was isolated from a man aged 35-49 years with active or convalescent COVID-19. Specimen: peripheral blood. The chain employs TRBV5-1 and TRBJ2-3; TRBD2 agrees at 12 bases. CDR3 in DNA: TGCGCCAGCAGCCACGCCCTACAGACTAGCGGGAGAACAGATACGCAGTATTTT. Residues: CASSHALQTSGRTDTQYF.